This T cell receptor beta chain comes out of a study of blood T cell repertoires in COVID-19. Original processing methods: Reference gene primers were amplified, and this amplification served to estimate nucleated cell counts. Sequencing used immunoSEQ multiplex PCR; TCRdb keeps in-frame clones, though not all of them. V, J and clone size are those of that table, while D and trimming were read from the DNA. The data contain some 70,000 clones, 86% of them singletons. Sequencing used peripheral blood. This clonotype originated in a middle-aged man with COVID-19, enrolled during active disease.

CDR3 sequence (DNA): TGTGCCAGCACGCGGGGACCCTACAATGAGCAGTTCTTC. The encoded protein is CASTRGPYNEQFF. The chain employs TRBV14 and TRBJ2-1; TRBD2 might be the D (6 bases). This CDR3 is 13 amino acids long. Trimming took 7 bases from V and 2 from J, leaving 9 bases between them. Germline-derived CDR1 and CDR2 are SGHDN and FVKESK.